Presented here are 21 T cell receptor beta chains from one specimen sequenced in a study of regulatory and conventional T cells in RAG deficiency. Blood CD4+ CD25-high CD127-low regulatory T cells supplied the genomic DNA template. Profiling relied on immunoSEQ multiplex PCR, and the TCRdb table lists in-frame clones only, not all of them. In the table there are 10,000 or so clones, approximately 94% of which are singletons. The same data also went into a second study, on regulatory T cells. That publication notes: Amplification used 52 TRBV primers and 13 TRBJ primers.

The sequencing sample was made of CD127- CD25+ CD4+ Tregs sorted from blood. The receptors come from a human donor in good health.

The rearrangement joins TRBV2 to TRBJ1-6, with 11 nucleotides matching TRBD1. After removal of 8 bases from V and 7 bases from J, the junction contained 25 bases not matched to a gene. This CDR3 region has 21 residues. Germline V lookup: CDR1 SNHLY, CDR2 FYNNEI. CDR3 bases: TGTGCCAGCCGGACCCGGGACAGGGGGGTAGCGCCAGGTGGGGCCAATTCACCCCTCCACTTT. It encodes CASRTRDRGVAPGGANSPLHF.

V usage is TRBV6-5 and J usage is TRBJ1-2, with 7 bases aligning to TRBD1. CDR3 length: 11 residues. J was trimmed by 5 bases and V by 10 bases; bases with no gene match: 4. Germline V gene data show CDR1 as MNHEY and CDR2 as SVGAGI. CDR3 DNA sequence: TGTGCCACCGGGACAGCGTATGGCTACACCTTC. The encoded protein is CATGTAYGYTF.

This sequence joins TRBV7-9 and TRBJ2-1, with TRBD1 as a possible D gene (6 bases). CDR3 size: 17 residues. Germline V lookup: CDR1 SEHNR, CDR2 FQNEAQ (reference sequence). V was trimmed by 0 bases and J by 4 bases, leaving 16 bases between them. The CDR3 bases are TGTGCCAGCAGCTTAGCCCTCGACAGGACGAGGTACAATGAGCAGTTCTTC. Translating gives CASSLALDRTRYNEQFF.

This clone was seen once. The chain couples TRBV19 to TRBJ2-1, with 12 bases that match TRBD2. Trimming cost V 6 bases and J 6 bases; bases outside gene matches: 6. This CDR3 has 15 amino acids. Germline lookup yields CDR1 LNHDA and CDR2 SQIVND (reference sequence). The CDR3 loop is CASSSRTSGANEQFF. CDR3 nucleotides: TGTGCCAGTAGCTCGAGGACTAGCGGGGCCAATGAGCAGTTCTTC. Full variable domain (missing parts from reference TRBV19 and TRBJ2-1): DGGITQSPKYLFRKEGQNVTLSCEQNLNHDAMYWYRQDPGQGLRLIYYSQIVNDFQKGDIAEGYSVSREKKESFPLTVTSAQKNPTAFYLCASSSRTSGANEQFFGPGTRLTVL.

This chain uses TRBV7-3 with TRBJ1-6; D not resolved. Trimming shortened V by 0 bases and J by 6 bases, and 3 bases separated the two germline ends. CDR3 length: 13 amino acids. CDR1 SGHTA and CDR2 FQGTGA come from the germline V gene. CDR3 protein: CASSLTANSPLHF. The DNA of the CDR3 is TGTGCCAGCAGCTTAACGGCTAATTCACCCCTCCACTTT.

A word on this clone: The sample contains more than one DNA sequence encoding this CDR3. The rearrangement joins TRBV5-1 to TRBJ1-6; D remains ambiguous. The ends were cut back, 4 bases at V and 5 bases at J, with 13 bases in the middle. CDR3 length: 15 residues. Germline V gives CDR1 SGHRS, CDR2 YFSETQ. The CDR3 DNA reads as TGCGCCAGCAGCCCTGAGGGTAGGGATAATTCACCCCTCCACTTT. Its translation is CASSPEGRDNSPLHF.

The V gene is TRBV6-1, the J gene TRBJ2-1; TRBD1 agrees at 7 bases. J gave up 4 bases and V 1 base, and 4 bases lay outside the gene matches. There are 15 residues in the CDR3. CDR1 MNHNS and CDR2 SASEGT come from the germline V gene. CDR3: CASSEEGQLYNEQFF. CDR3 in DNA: TGTGCCAGCAGTGAAGAGGGACAGCTATACAATGAGCAGTTCTTC.

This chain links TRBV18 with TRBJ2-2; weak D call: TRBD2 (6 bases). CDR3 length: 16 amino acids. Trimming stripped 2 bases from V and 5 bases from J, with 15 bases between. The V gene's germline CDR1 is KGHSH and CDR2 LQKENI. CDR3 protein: CASSPSGEVWTGELFF. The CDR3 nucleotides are TGTGCCAGCTCACCATCGGGGGAGGTTTGGACCGGGGAGCTGTTTTTT.

The CDR3 protein is CASSALGQGLWAFF. The CDR3 nucleotides are TGTGCCAGCAGCGCCTTGGGACAGGGACTCTGGGCTTTCTTT. The rearrangement joins TRBV2 to TRBJ1-1, with 9 bases that match TRBD1. The length of the CDR3 is 14 residues. The germline V gene encodes CDR1 SNHLY and CDR2 FYNNEI. The ends lost 6 bases at V and 11 bases at J; junction bases unmatched: 13.

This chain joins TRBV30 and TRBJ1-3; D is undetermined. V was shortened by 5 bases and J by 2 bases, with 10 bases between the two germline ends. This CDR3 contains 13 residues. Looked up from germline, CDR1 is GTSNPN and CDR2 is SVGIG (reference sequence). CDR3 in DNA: TGTGCCTGGGCTTCGGGAACTGGAAACACCATATATTTT. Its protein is CAWASGTGNTIYF.

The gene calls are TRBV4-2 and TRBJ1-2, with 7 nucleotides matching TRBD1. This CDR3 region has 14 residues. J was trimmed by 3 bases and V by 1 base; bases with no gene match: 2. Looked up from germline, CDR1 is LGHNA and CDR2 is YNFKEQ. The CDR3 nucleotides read TGTGCCAGCAGCCAAGTAGGGGGCCACTATGGCTACACCTTC. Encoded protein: CASSQVGGHYGYTF.

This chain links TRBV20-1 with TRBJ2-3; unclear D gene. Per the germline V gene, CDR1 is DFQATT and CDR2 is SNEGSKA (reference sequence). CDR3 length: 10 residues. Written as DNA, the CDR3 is TGCAGCCCGGGCACAGATACGCAGTATTTT. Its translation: CSPGTDTQYF.

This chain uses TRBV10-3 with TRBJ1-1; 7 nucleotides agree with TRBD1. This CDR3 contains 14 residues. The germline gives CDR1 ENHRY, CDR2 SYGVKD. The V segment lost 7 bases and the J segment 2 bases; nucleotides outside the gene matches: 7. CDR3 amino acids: CAIKGQTENTEAFF. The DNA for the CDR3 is TGTGCCATCAAGGGACAGACAGAAAACACTGAAGCTTTCTTT.

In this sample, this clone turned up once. The CDR3 DNA sequence: TGTGCCAGTAACCTGAGGGCGCCCTGGTGGGGAGAAACCAACACCGGGGAGCTGTTTTTT. Its translation: CASNLRAPWWGETNTGELFF. The chain has TRBV19 and TRBJ2-2; perhaps TRBD2 as D (5 bases). In germline, CDR1 is LNHDA, CDR2 SQIVND (reference sequence). Between the trimmed V and J ends, which lost 7 bases and 2 bases, there was a span of 29 bases. CDR3 length equals 20 residues.

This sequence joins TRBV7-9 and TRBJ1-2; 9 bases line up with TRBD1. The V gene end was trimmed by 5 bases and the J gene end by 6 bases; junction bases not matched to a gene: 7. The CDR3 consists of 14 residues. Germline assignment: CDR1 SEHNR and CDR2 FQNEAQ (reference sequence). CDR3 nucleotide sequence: TGTGCCAGCAGCCCTCCGGGACAGGGTAATGGCTACACCTTC. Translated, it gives CASSPPGQGNGYTF.

The CDR3 loop is CAWTPGQGQGYTF. The DNA for the CDR3 is TGTGCCTGGACCCCGGGACAGGGTCAAGGCTACACCTTC. This rearrangement joins TRBV30 to TRBJ1-2; 9 nucleotides match TRBD1. Germline trimming cut 4 bases from V and 8 bases from J; bases unmatched to any gene: 8. Per the germline V gene, CDR1 is GTSNPN and CDR2 is SVGIG (reference sequence). CDR3 length equals 13 residues. Looking up the rest from reference TRBV30 and TRBJ1-2 gives the full variable domain: SQTIHQWPATLVQPVGSPLSLECTVEGTSNPNLYWYRQAAGRGLQLLFYSVGIGQISSEVPQNLSASRPQDRQFILSSKKLLLSDSGFYLCAWTPGQGQGYTFGSGTRLTVV.

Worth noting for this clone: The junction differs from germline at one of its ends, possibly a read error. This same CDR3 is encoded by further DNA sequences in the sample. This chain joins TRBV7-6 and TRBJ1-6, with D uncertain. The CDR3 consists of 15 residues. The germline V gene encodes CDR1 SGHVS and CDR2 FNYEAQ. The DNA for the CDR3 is TGTGCCAGCAGCTTGCGGTCGGCATATAATTCCCCCCTCCACTTT. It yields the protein CASSLRSAYNSPLHF. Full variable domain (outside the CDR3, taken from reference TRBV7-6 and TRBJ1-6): GAGVSQSPRYKVTKRGQDVALRCDPISGHVSLYWYRQALGQGPEFLTYFNYEAQQDKSGLPNDRFSAERPEGSISTLTIQRTEQRDSAMYRCASSLRSAYNSPLHFGNGTRLTVT.

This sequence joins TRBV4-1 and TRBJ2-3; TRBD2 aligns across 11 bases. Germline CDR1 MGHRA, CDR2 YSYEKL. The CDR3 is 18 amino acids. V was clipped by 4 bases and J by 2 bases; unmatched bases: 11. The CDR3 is CASSRLRPSGGYTDTQYF. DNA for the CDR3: TGCGCCAGCAGCCGCCTACGGCCTAGCGGGGGGTACACAGATACGCAGTATTTT.

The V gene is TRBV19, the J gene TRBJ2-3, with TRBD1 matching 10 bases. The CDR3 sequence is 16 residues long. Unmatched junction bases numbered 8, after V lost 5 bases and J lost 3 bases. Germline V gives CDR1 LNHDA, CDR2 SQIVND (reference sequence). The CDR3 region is CASSSRQGQGTDTQYF. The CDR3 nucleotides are TGTGCCAGTAGTTCGCGACAGGGACAGGGGACAGATACGCAGTATTTT.

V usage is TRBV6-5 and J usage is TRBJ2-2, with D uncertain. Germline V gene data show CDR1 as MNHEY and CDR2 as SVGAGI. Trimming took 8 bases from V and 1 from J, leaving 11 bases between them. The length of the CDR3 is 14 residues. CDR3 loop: CASSPLRNTGELFF. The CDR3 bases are TGTGCCAGCTCCCCCTTGAGGAACACCGGGGAGCTGTTTTTT.

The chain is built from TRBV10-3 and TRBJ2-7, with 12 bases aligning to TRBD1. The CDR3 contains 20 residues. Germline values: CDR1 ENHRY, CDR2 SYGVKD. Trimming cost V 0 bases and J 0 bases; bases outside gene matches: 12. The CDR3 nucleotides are TGTGCCATCAGTGAGTCGCGGGGGGACAGGGGGCTTTGGTTCTCCTACGAGCAGTACTTC. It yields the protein CAISESRGDRGLWFSYEQYF.